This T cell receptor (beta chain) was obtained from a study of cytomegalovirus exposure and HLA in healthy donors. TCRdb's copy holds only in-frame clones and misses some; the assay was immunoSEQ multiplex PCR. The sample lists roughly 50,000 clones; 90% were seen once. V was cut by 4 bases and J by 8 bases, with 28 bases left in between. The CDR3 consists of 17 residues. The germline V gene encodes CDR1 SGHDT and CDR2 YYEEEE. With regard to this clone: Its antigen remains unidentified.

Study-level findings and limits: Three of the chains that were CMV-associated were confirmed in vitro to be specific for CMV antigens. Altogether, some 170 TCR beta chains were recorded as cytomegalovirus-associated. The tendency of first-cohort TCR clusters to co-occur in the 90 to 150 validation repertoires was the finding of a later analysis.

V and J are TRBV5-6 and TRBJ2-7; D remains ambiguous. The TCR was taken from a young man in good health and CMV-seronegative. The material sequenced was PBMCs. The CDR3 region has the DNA TGTGCCAGCAGCCCTGAAGTGGGCCAGCCTACGTTAATACAGCAGTACTTC. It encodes CASSPEVGQPTLIQQYF.